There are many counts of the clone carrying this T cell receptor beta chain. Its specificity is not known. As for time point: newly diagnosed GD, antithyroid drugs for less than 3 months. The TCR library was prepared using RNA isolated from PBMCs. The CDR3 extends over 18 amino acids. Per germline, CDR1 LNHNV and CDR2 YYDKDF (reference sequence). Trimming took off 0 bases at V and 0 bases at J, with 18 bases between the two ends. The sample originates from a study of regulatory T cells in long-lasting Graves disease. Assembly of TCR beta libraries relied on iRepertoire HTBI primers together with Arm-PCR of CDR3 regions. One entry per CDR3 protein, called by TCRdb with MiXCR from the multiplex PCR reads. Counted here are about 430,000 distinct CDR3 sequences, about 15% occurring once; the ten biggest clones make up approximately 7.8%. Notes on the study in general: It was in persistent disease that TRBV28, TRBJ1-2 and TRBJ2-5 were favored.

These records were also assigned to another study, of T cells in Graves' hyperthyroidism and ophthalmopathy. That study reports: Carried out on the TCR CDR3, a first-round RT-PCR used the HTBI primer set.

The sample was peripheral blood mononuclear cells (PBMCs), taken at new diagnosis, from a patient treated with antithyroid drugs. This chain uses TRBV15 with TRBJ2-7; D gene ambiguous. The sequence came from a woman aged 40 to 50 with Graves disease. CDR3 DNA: TGTGCCACCAGCAGAGACCCCCTCCGGAGCGCCTTCTCCTACGAGCAGTACTTC. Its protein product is CATSRDPLRSAFSYEQYF. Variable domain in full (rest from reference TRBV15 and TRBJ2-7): DAMVIQNPRYQVTQFGKPVTLSCSQTLNHNVMYWYQQKSSQAPKLLFHYYDKDFNNEADTPDNFQSRRPNTSFCFLDIRSPGLGDTAMYLCATSRDPLRSAFSYEQYFGPGTRLTVT.